The 32 T cell receptor beta chains given below trace back to one sample, sequenced in a study of blood T cell repertoires in COVID-19. The protocol was immunoSEQ multiplex PCR, while the TCRdb copy is restricted to in-frame clones and leaves out a portion. The table records about 74,000 clones, more than 75% of them present only once. Sequencing was carried out using peripheral blood. The receptor set was obtained from an elderly woman with active or convalescent COVID-19.

V is TRBV19 and J is TRBJ1-3; 8 bases fit TRBD1. Germline trimming cut 8 bases from V and 4 bases from J; bases unmatched to any gene: 10. CDR3 length: 15 residues. Germline values: CDR1 LNHDA, CDR2 SQIVND (reference sequence). The CDR3 DNA is TGTGCCAGTCGTGACAGGGGATCGGGCGGAAACACCATATATTTT. Translated: CASRDRGSGGNTIYF.

Remarks on this clone: A junction end diverges from the germline sequence, so it may reflect a read error. This sequence joins TRBV18 and TRBJ1-1; D gene uncertain. Germline loops: CDR1 KGHSH, CDR2 LQKENI. The CDR3 covers 16 residues. The CDR3: CASSPPPHTLNTEAFF. In DNA, the CDR3 is TGTGCCAGCTCACCGCCCCCACATACCCTGAATACTGAAGCTTTCTTT.

The chain uses TRBV30 and TRBJ2-7; 9 bases line up with TRBD2. V gave up 2 bases and J gave up 2 bases; unmatched junction bases: 7. The germline V gene encodes CDR1 GTSNPN and CDR2 SVGIG (reference sequence). The CDR3 spans 15 residues. For the CDR3, the DNA is TGTGCCTGGAGTTTTGGCGGGGGGGCACCCTACGAGCAGTACTTC. As protein: CAWSFGGGAPYEQYF.

The V gene is TRBV18, the J gene TRBJ2-3; 9 bases match TRBD2. After removal of 11 bases from V and 2 bases from J, the junction contained 5 bases not matched to a gene. The CDR3 is made up of 13 amino acids. Germline loops: CDR1 KGHSH, CDR2 LQKENI. The CDR3 here is CAGSGGSTDTQYF. The DNA of the CDR3 is TGTGCCGGTAGCGGGGGATCCACAGATACGCAGTATTTT.

J is TRBJ1-2 and V is TRBV7-2; D gene unclear. V lost 3 bases, J lost 3 bases, and 14 bases lay in between. CDR3 length: 15 residues. In germline, CDR1 is SGHTA, CDR2 FQGNSA. CDR3 sequence: CASSFTDWEDYGYTF. The CDR3 DNA sequence: TGTGCCAGCAGCTTTACGGACTGGGAGGACTATGGCTACACCTTC.

The chain joins TRBV6-1 to TRBJ1-5; TRBD1 aligns across 9 bases. The V and J ends lost 2 bases and 6 bases, in that order; junction bases with no gene match: 5. The germline CDR1 and CDR2 sequences are MNHNS and SASEGT. The CDR3 runs 15 residues. CDR3 DNA: TGTGCCAGCAGTGAAAACAGGGGGCGGGGTCAGCCCCAGCATTTT. It yields the protein CASSENRGRGQPQHF.

The chain couples TRBV28 to TRBJ2-5; 7 positions agree with TRBD1. The J segment lost 5 bases and the V segment lost 11 bases, leaving 20 bases of the junction unmatched. The CDR3 sequence is 16 residues long. In germline, CDR1 is MDHEN, CDR2 SYDVKM. The DNA of the CDR3 is TGTGCCTCAAGATTATTAGGACAGGTCGGCTTGGAGACCCAGTACTTC. Amino acids: CASRLLGQVGLETQYF.

V usage is TRBV4-3 and J usage is TRBJ2-7; D unclear. Germline V gives CDR1 LGHNA, CDR2 YSLEER. The CDR3 loop spans 15 amino acids. V shed 4 bases and J shed 2 bases, with 15 bases lying between them. CDR3 DNA: TGCGCCAGCAGCCCCAAAACTCCAGGCCCCTACGAGCAGTACTTC. It yields the protein CASSPKTPGPYEQYF.

The genes are TRBV11-2 and TRBJ1-6; possible D gene TRBD1, 6 bases. The CDR3 totals 14 residues. Germline V lookup: CDR1 SGHAT, CDR2 FQNNGV. V was cut by 5 bases and J by 5 bases, with 10 bases left in between. The DNA for the CDR3 is TGTGCCAGCAGCGTTGGACAGCATAATTCACCCCTCCACTTT. Protein: CASSVGQHNSPLHF.

The chain has TRBV19 and TRBJ2-7; 8 nucleotides agree with TRBD1. Germline CDR1 LNHDA, CDR2 SQIVND (reference sequence). CDR3 length: 14 residues. J lost 5 bases, V lost 4 bases, and 7 bases had no gene match. Here the CDR3 reads CASSSRDRPDEQYF. The CDR3 coding sequence is TGTGCCAGTAGTAGCCGGGACAGGCCCGACGAGCAGTACTTC.

This chain connects TRBV10-3 to TRBJ1-2, with TRBD1 matching over 10 bases. V gave up 5 bases and J gave up 3 bases; unmatched junction bases: 9. The CDR3 has 16 residues. Germline V gene data show CDR1 as ENHRY and CDR2 as SYGVKD. DNA of the CDR3: TGTGCCATCAGTCAGGGGGGGACAGGGGACCACTATGGCTACACCTTC. Its translation: CAISQGGTGDHYGYTF.

The chain uses TRBV27 and TRBJ1-4; 9 nucleotides agree with TRBD1. Germline lookup yields CDR1 MNHEY and CDR2 SMNVEV (reference sequence). The length of the CDR3 is 16 residues. The trim removed 4 bases at V and 7 bases at J, leaving 10 bases unmatched. For the CDR3, the DNA is TGTGCCAGCAGTTCGGTGGCGGGGACAGGGATTGAAAAACTGTTTTTT. This codes for CASSSVAGTGIEKLFF.

This chain joins TRBV7-6 and TRBJ2-1, with 9 bases that match TRBD2. The germline V gene has CDR1 SGHVS and CDR2 FNYEAQ. After removal of 1 base from V and 5 bases from J, the junction contained 6 bases not matched to a gene. This CDR3 comprises 16 residues. In DNA, the CDR3 is TGTGCCAGCAGCTTAGTCCTGGCGGGGGGGAACAATGAGCAGTTCTTC. Its protein is CASSLVLAGGNNEQFF.

The chain links TRBV5-4 to TRBJ1-1; D possibly corresponds to TRBD1 (6 bases). The V gene lost 0 bases and the J gene lost 3 bases, with 18 bases spanning the gap. This CDR3 has 17 residues. CDR1 and CDR2 (germline): SGHNT, YYREEE (reference sequence). CDR3 sequence: CASSLVGRGWRDTEAFF. CDR3 bases: TGTGCCAGCAGCTTGGTTGGCAGGGGCTGGCGGGACACTGAAGCTTTCTTT.

The V call is TRBV2, the J call TRBJ2-2, with 10 positions matching TRBD2. There are 15 residues in the CDR3. Germline assignment: CDR1 SNHLY and CDR2 FYNNEI. V shed 7 bases, J shed 11 bases, and the junction held 13 bases outside the gene matches. The chain's CDR3 is CASKQIAGGPDELFF. CDR3 DNA: TGTGCCAGCAAACAGATAGCGGGGGGCCCTGATGAGCTGTTTTTT.

This chain joins TRBV29-1 and TRBJ2-1; D is undetermined. CDR1 and CDR2 from the germline V gene are SQVTM and ANQGSEA. The germline V and J ends were trimmed by 2 bases and 9 bases, with 8 bases remaining between them. The CDR3 contains 11 residues. CDR3: CSVETVPEQFF. The CDR3 nucleotides read TGCAGCGTTGAAACTGTCCCTGAGCAGTTCTTC.

The chain combines TRBV11-3 with TRBJ2-1; D gene ambiguous. The CDR3 is made up of 16 amino acids. Germline CDR1 and CDR2: SGHNT and YENEEA. V lost 3 bases, J lost 7 bases, and 19 bases lay in between. CDR3 amino acids: CASSFDRKRGGNEQFF. In nucleotides, the CDR3 is TGTGCCAGCAGCTTCGACCGGAAGCGAGGTGGGAATGAGCAGTTCTTC.

V usage is TRBV7-9 and J usage is TRBJ1-2, with TRBD1 identical over 7 bases. The germline gives CDR1 SEHNR, CDR2 FQNEAQ (reference sequence). CDR3 length equals 16 residues. V lost 4 bases and J lost 0; bases outside the gene matches: 8. The CDR3 nucleotides read TGTGCCAGCAGCTCCAGGGACAGCCTTACTAACTATGGCTACACCTTC. This translates into CASSSRDSLTNYGYTF.

The V and J genes are TRBV5-1 and TRBJ1-2, with D perhaps TRBD1 (5 bases). CDR3 length: 15 amino acids. CDR1 is SGHRS, CDR2 YFSETQ, per germline. The ends were cut back, 1 base at V and 4 bases at J, with 14 bases in the middle. Here the CDR3 reads CASSLTTGQSYGYTF. The CDR3 DNA reads as TGCGCCAGCAGCTTGACGACCGGACAATCCTATGGCTACACCTTC.

DNA of the CDR3: TGTGCCAGTAGGGCGGGGGGGCTCAATGAGCAGTTCTTC. As protein: CASRAGGLNEQFF. The J gene is TRBJ2-1, the V gene TRBV19, with 9 nucleotides matching TRBD2. Germline assignment: CDR1 LNHDA and CDR2 SQIVND (reference sequence). The CDR3 covers 13 residues. With 6 bases clipped from V and 6 bases from J, the junction kept 3 bases outside the gene matches. Based on the CDR3 plus reference TRBV19 and TRBJ2-1, the full variable domain is DGGITQSPKYLFRKEGQNVTLSCEQNLNHDAMYWYRQDPGQGLRLIYYSQIVNDFQKGDIAEGYSVSREKKESFPLTVTSAQKNPTAFYLCASRAGGLNEQFFGPGTRLTVL.

This chain uses TRBV10-2 with TRBJ1-5; D is unclear. Trimming shortened V by 2 bases and J by 1 base, and 3 bases separated the two germline ends. The CDR3 covers 13 residues. Germline V gene sequence: CDR1 WSHSY, CDR2 SAAADI. CDR3 loop: CASSELSNQPQHF. In nucleotides, the CDR3 is TGCGCCAGCAGTGAGCTGAGCAATCAGCCCCAGCATTTT.

V is TRBV4-1 and J is TRBJ2-7; D uncertain. V lost 1 base and J 2 bases, leaving 9 bases between the germline ends. Germline values: CDR1 MGHRA, CDR2 YSYEKL. The CDR3 runs to 14 residues. The CDR3 loop reads CASSQGVRPYEQYF. CDR3 nucleotides: TGCGCCAGCAGCCAAGGCGTCAGGCCCTACGAGCAGTACTTC.

The chain recombines TRBV7-6 with TRBJ2-2, with 7 nucleotides matching TRBD1. The CDR3 covers 16 residues. With V trimmed by 1 base and J by 2 bases, 4 bases remained unmatched. Germline V gene data show CDR1 as SGHVS and CDR2 as FNYEAQ. This CDR3 reads CASSLGGGANTGELFF. The CDR3 nucleotides are TGTGCCAGCAGCTTAGGAGGGGGCGCAAACACCGGGGAGCTGTTTTTT.

The rearrangement links TRBV29-1 to TRBJ2-4, with D possibly being TRBD1 (8 bases). The V end was cut by 3 bases, the J end by 6 bases, with 15 bases between. The V gene's germline CDR1 is SQVTM and CDR2 ANQGSEA. The CDR3 extends over 14 amino acids. This CDR3 is CSVDITGGGNIQYF. The DNA for the CDR3 is TGCAGCGTTGACATAACAGGGGGGGGAAACATTCAGTACTTC.

The V gene is TRBV5-1, the J gene TRBJ1-3; D is possibly TRBD1 (6 bases). Deletions cut 0 bases from V and 3 bases from J, with 10 bases between. CDR1 is SGHRS, CDR2 YFSETQ, per germline. The CDR3 spans 15 residues. The CDR3 sequence: CASSLAGTFGNTIYF. The CDR3 DNA follows: TGCGCCAGCAGCTTGGCCGGGACATTTGGAAACACCATATATTTT.

The chain has TRBV12-5 and TRBJ1-5; TRBD1 is a possible D gene (6 bases). CDR3 length: 14 amino acids. The V end lost 3 bases, the J end lost 7 bases, and 13 bases lay between the germline ends. Germline CDR1 and CDR2: LGHNT and FRNRAP. The CDR3: CASGLEGGGQPQHF. DNA of the CDR3: TGTGCTAGTGGTTTAGAGGGGGGAGGGCAGCCCCAGCATTTT.

DNA of the CDR3: TGTGCCAGTAGTGACGACAGGAGAATGAACACTGAAGCTTTCTTT. Translated, it gives CASSDDRRMNTEAFF. V and J are TRBV19 and TRBJ1-1; TRBD1 might be the D (6 bases). The CDR3 has 15 residues. Trimming removed 5 bases from V and 0 bases from J, with 13 bases in between. Per germline, CDR1 LNHDA and CDR2 SQIVND (reference sequence).

The chain has TRBV19 and TRBJ1-2; D is possibly TRBD1 (5 bases). V dropped 2 bases and J dropped 4 bases, with 23 bases sitting between them. CDR3 length: 18 residues. The germline V gene encodes CDR1 LNHDA and CDR2 SQIVND (reference sequence). CDR3 coding DNA: TGTGCCAGTAGTATACAGACAGCTGGGAATGGCAGGACCTATGGCTACACCTTC. Translated: CASSIQTAGNGRTYGYTF.

This sequence joins TRBV3-1 (or the pseudogene TRBV3-2) and TRBJ2-7; 8 bases fit TRBD2. The V gene end was trimmed by 4 bases and the J gene end by 3 bases; junction bases not matched to a gene: 14. This CDR3 has 17 amino acids. Per germline, CDR1 LGHDT and CDR2 YNNKEL (reference sequence). In DNA form, the CDR3 reads TGTGCCAGCAGCCCTGAGGCCACTAGCGGAGGGATCTACGAGCAGTACTTC. Residues: CASSPEATSGGIYEQYF.

The J gene is TRBJ2-1, the V gene TRBV5-5, with 12 nucleotides matching TRBD2. The CDR3 is made up of 15 amino acids. Looked up from germline, CDR1 is SGHKS and CDR2 is YYEKEE (reference sequence). J was trimmed by 7 bases and V by 4 bases; bases with no gene match: 6. CDR3 sequence reads: CASSHTSGGLNEQFF. As DNA, the CDR3 is TGTGCCAGCAGCCATACTAGCGGGGGGTTGAATGAGCAGTTCTTC.

V and J are TRBV19 and TRBJ1-4; no definite D call. The V end lost 7 bases, the J end lost 7 bases, and 16 bases lay between the germline ends. Germline values: CDR1 LNHDA, CDR2 SQIVND (reference sequence). CDR3 size: 14 residues. The CDR3 region is CASTSDAGFEKLFF. The CDR3 bases are TGTGCCAGTACCTCGGACGCGGGATTTGAAAAACTGTTTTTT. Using reference TRBV19 and TRBJ1-4 for the parts outside the CDR3, the full variable domain is DGGITQSPKYLFRKEGQNVTLSCEQNLNHDAMYWYRQDPGQGLRLIYYSQIVNDFQKGDIAEGYSVSREKKESFPLTVTSAQKNPTAFYLCASTSDAGFEKLFFGSGTQLSVL.

For the CDR3, the DNA is TGTGCCACCAGTGACCCCGGGGGGCCCAATGAGCAGTTCTTC. Amino acids: CATSDPGGPNEQFF. The chain carries TRBV24-1 and TRBJ2-1; a possible D gene is TRBD2 (7 bases). CDR3 length: 14 amino acids. CDR1 is KGHDR and CDR2 is SFDVKD in the germline V gene. With 4 bases removed from V and 6 bases from J, the gap between germline ends came to 12 bases.